The clone carrying this T cell receptor beta chain was recorded at least ten times. Its target is unknown. The data stem from a study of beta chain features in type 1 diabetes. Study conclusions and caveats: Shorter templates might be favored by PCR, equally in patients and controls.

Isolated RNA was reverse transcribed in full, so expressed TCRB transcripts were sequenced. This table comes from immunoSEQ multiplex PCR, and its TCRdb copy is limited to in-frame clones, with some not included. The top ten hold approximately 1.4% of the sample, which has under 150,000 clones, about 7.1% seen once. The germline V gene has CDR1 SEHNR and CDR2 FQNEAQ (reference sequence). The ends were cut back, 5 bases at V and 8 bases at J, with 12 bases in the middle. The CDR3 contains 13 residues. It was one heparinised blood draw, averaging around 120 mL, that each donor gave. Sample: central memory CD4+ T cells from blood. The chain combines TRBV7-9 with TRBJ1-4; D possibly corresponds to TRBD1 (6 bases). The receptor's source is a woman between 25 and 40 years old in good health. The DNA of the CDR3 is TGTGCCAGCAGCGCGGGGGGCGGCGAAAAACTGTTTTTT. Protein product: CASSAGGGEKLFF.